These 10 T cell receptor beta chains originate from one sample sequenced in a study of cytomegalovirus exposure and HLA in healthy donors. PCR amplification relied on 60 Vbeta primers (plus 13 Jbeta primers). The data were produced by immunoSEQ multiplex PCR, yet TCRdb's version contains in-frame clones alone and is incomplete. The profile shows more than 85,000 clones, just under 70% of them singletons. The specimen was PBMCs. Receptors were obtained from a woman between 50 and 59 years old in good health and CMV-seropositive.

The chain is built from TRBV28 and TRBJ2-1; possibly TRBD1 for D (5 bases). CDR3 length equals 14 residues. The germline V gene has CDR1 MDHEN and CDR2 SYDVKM. V dropped 5 bases and J dropped 6 bases, with 14 bases sitting between them. CDR3: CASSNSPQGNEQFF. The CDR3 bases are TGTGCCAGCAGTAATAGCCCCCAGGGCAATGAGCAGTTCTTC.

The rearrangement links TRBV7-8 to TRBJ2-7; 8 bases are a match to TRBD2. CDR3 length equals 16 residues. J lost 4 bases, V lost 5 bases, and 13 bases had no gene match. Looked up from germline, CDR1 is SGHVS and CDR2 is FQNEAQ. The CDR3 sequence is CASSRPSGPSGYEQYF. DNA for the CDR3: TGTGCCAGCAGCCGTCCTAGCGGGCCATCCGGGTACGAGCAGTACTTC.

The CDR3: CASSIAGDYEQYF. The CDR3 nucleotides read TGTGCCAGCAGCATAGCGGGAGACTACGAGCAGTACTTC. J is TRBJ2-7 and V is TRBV7-3; 9 bases fit TRBD2. V was pared by 5 bases and J by 3 bases, with 2 bases of the junction left unmatched. The CDR3 consists of 13 residues. Germline values: CDR1 SGHTA, CDR2 FQGTGA. The full variable domain, completed using reference TRBV7-3 and TRBJ2-7, is GAGVSQTPSNKVTEKGKYVELRCDPISGHTALYWYRQSLGQGPEFLIYFQGTGAADDSGLPNDRFFAVRPEGSVSTLKIQRTERGDSAVYLCASSIAGDYEQYFGPGTRLTVT.

The table lists this clone with a few counts. J is TRBJ1-1 and V is TRBV11-1; D is unclear. The length of the CDR3 is 15 residues. Trimming removed 1 base at V and 1 base at J, with 10 bases between. Germline V gene sequence: CDR1 SGHAT, CDR2 FQDESV (reference sequence). This CDR3 is CASSLGLRENTEAFF. CDR3 nucleotides: TGTGCCAGCAGCTTAGGTCTCCGCGAGAACACTGAAGCTTTCTTT.

The chain has TRBV7-2 and TRBJ2-7, with 9 bases lining up with TRBD2. Trimming cost V 5 bases and J 4 bases; bases outside gene matches: 9. The length of the CDR3 is 15 residues. Germline loops: CDR1 SGHTA, CDR2 FQGNSA. CDR3 residues: CASSPSSGSSYEQYF. For the CDR3, the DNA is TGTGCCAGCAGCCCGAGTAGCGGGAGTTCTTACGAGCAGTACTTC. Full variable domain (outside the CDR3, taken from reference TRBV7-2 and TRBJ2-7): GAGVSQSPSNKVTEKGKDVELRCDPISGHTALYWYRQSLGQGLEFLIYFQGNSAPDKSGLPSDRFSAERTGGSVSTLTIQRTQQEDSAVYLCASSPSSGSSYEQYFGPGTRLTVT.

This clone was counted only a few times. V is TRBV6-1 and J is TRBJ1-5, with TRBD1 identical over 7 bases. V gave up 7 bases and J gave up 1 base; unmatched junction bases: 7. Germline V CDR1 and CDR2: MNHNS, SASEGT. The CDR3 has 15 residues. The CDR3 loop is CASIRQGTSNQPQHF. CDR3 bases: TGTGCCAGCATTCGACAGGGTACCAGCAATCAGCCCCAGCATTTT.

The chain employs TRBV5-1 and TRBJ2-5; a possible D gene is TRBD1 (5 bases). The CDR3 runs to 14 residues. The germline V gene has CDR1 SGHRS and CDR2 YFSETQ. The V end lost 1 base, the J end lost 1 base, and 8 bases lay between the germline ends. CDR3 amino acids: CASSLPGSQETQYF. CDR3 coding DNA: TGCGCCAGCAGCTTGCCAGGGTCCCAAGAGACCCAGTACTTC.

The gene calls are TRBV2 and TRBJ2-3; TRBD2 agrees at 8 bases. From germline, CDR1 is SNHLY and CDR2 FYNNEI. The CDR3 is made up of 20 amino acids. V dropped 9 bases and J dropped 7; count of bases not matched to a gene: 30. CDR3 DNA: TGTGCCAGGAACCTAAGCCAGCGGGAGAAGGGGCACCTTAAGGGGAATACGCAGTATTTT. Protein product: CARNLSQREKGHLKGNTQYF. Full variable domain (remainder filled in from reference TRBV2 and TRBJ2-3): EPEVTQTPSHQVTQMGQEVILRCVPISNHLYFYWYRQILGQKVEFLVSFYNNEISEKSEIFDDQFSVERPDGSNFTLKIRSTKLEDSAMYFCARNLSQREKGHLKGNTQYFGPGTRLTVL.

The chain links TRBV5-1 to TRBJ2-7, with 10 nucleotides matching TRBD1. The CDR3 consists of 14 residues. V trimming: 5 bases; J trimming: 3 bases; junction bases outside the gene matches: 5. Germline-derived CDR1 and CDR2 are SGHRS and YFSETQ. CDR3 DNA: TGCGCCAGCAGGACAGGGGGCAAGGTCTACGAGCAGTACTTC. Translating gives CASRTGGKVYEQYF.

This clone occurred a few times. V and J are TRBV4-1 and TRBJ2-7, with D perhaps TRBD2 (5 bases). The CDR3 extends over 12 amino acids. Trimming took 1 base from V and 4 from J, leaving 5 bases between them. Germline CDR1 and CDR2: MGHRA and YSYEKL. The CDR3 loop reads CASSQGGYEQYF. CDR3 bases: TGCGCCAGCAGCCAAGGCGGGTACGAGCAGTACTTC.